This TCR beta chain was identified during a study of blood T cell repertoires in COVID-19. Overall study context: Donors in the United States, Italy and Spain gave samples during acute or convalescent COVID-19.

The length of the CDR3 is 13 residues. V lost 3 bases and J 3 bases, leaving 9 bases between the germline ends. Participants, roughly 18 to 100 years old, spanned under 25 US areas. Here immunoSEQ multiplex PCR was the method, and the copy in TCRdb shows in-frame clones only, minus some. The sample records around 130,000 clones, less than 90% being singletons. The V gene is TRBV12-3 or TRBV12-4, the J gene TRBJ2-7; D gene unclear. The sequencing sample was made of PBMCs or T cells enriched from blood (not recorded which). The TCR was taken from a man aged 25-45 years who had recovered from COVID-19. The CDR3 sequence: CASSLGSHYEQYF. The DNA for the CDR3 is TGTGCCAGCAGTTTGGGCAGCCACTACGAGCAGTACTTC.